This passage covers 4 T cell receptor beta chains from one sample sequenced in a study of regulatory T cells in long-lasting Graves disease. Sample time point: persistent/refractory GD, antithyroid drugs over 5 years with positive TRAb. The TCR library was made from RNA extracted from PBMCs. The TCR beta library used iRepertoire HTBI primers with Arm-PCR amplification of CDR3. Each CDR3 protein gets one entry after TCRdb re-called the multiplex PCR reads with MiXCR. The sample carries fewer than 550,000 distinct CDR3 sequences, roughly 21% recorded once. This sample comprised peripheral blood mononuclear cells (PBMCs), obtained when the disease was refractory, from a patient treated with antithyroid drugs. These receptors were collected from a female donor with Graves disease.

This clonotype has only a few counts. The gene calls are TRBV7-9 and TRBJ1-4; D is ambiguous. The germline CDR1 and CDR2 sequences are SEHNR and FQNEAQ (reference sequence). The length of the CDR3 is 14 residues. Trimming pared 5 bases from V and 8 bases from J, leaving 15 bases between. CDR3 nucleotides: TGTGCCAGCAGCCCGCCCGTTGCGGGGGAAAAACTGTTTTTT. Protein sequence: CASSPPVAGEKLFF.

The CDR3 loop is CASSLRLTGTSGRVSSYEQYF. The CDR3 region has the DNA TGTGCCAGCAGCTTACGGCTGACCGGGACTAGCGGGAGGGTAAGCTCCTACGAGCAGTACTTC. This chain connects TRBV11-2 to TRBJ2-7; 16 nucleotides agree with TRBD2. CDR1 and CDR2 from the germline V gene are SGHAT and FQNNGV. The J segment lost 0 bases and the V segment lost 2 bases, leaving 13 bases of the junction unmatched. CDR3 size: 21 residues.

This chain connects TRBV20-1 to TRBJ1-1; 10 nucleotides align to TRBD1. The CDR3 sequence is 15 residues long. Germline CDR1 is DFQATT and CDR2 is SNEGSKA (reference sequence). After removal of 0 bases from V and 5 bases from J, the junction contained 6 bases not matched to a gene. CDR3 DNA sequence: TGCAGTGCTAGAGATCGGGACAGGGGAGGTACTGAAGCTTTCTTT. It is translated as CSARDRDRGGTEAFF.

The V and J genes are TRBV7-9 and TRBJ1-6; weak D call: TRBD1 (5 bases). The CDR3 loop spans 14 amino acids. Trimming shortened V by 5 bases and J by 11 bases, and 16 bases separated the two germline ends. Germline V lookup: CDR1 SEHNR, CDR2 FQNEAQ (reference sequence). The CDR3 protein is CASSTGDGAAPLHF. The CDR3 bases are TGTGCCAGCAGCACCGGGGACGGAGCCGCACCCCTCCACTTT.